These T cell receptor beta chains were read from a single sample in a study of OX40 agonist ivuxolimab in advanced cancers. Produced via immunoSEQ multiplex PCR; TCRdb's table is partial and in-frame only. The sample holds 50,000 to 60,000 clones, 85% to 90% seen once. Source: CD4+ or CD8+ T cells sorted from blood, taken in a trial of the OX40 agonist ivuxolimab. The receptors were gathered from an adult with an advanced solid tumor such as melanoma, head and neck, liver or kidney cancer. CDR3s include the opening cysteine and the closing phenylalanine or tryptophan. D genes are given only for firm matches. Clone size is given for some rows only: seen once, a few or many times, or a class if the clone is expanded.

CDR3aa | CDR3nt | j_gene | abundance | d_gene | v_gene
CASNGQGRDQPQHF | TGTGCCAGTAACGGACAGGGGCGGGATCAGCCCCAGCATTTT | TRBJ1-5 | NA | TRBD1 | TRBV19
CASSVGSSETGGGYTF | TGTGCCAGCAGTGTTGGGTCATCAGAGACAGGGGGCGGCTACACCTTC | TRBJ1-2 | NA | TRBD1 | TRBV2
CASGSSGNYGYTF | TGTGCTAGTGGTTCCTCAGGAAACTATGGCTACACCTTC | TRBJ1-2 | NA | NA | TRBV12-5
CASTKLAGWDTQYF | TGTGCCAGCACCAAACTAGCGGGGTGGGATACGCAGTATTTT | TRBJ2-3 | once | TRBD2 | TRBV27
CASRPSATGLNEQFF | TGTGCCAGCAGGCCGAGTGCAACAGGGTTGAATGAGCAGTTCTTC | TRBJ2-1 | few | NA | TRBV2
CASSQDSGNLMNTEAFF | TGTGCCAGCTCACAGGACAGCGGTAATCTGATGAACACTGAAGCTTTCTTT | TRBJ1-1 | NA | NA | TRBV18
CASSPGTYGNQPQHF | TGTGCCAGTAGTCCAGGGACTTATGGGAATCAGCCCCAGCATTTT | TRBJ1-5 | NA | NA | TRBV19
CASSLTSGGIDTQYF | TGCGCCAGCAGCTTGACTAGCGGGGGGATAGATACGCAGTATTTT | TRBJ2-3 | NA | TRBD2 | TRBV5-1
CASSLDNWGRHEQYF | TGTGCCAGCAGCTTAGACAATTGGGGGCGGCACGAGCAGTACTTC | TRBJ2-7 | NA | NA | TRBV7-9
CASTDALPSYEQYF | TGCGCCAGCACTGATGCACTCCCATCCTACGAGCAGTACTTC | TRBJ2-7 | NA | NA | TRBV5-1
CASSQDGTGGFYGYTF | TGTGCCAGCAGCCAAGATGGTACAGGGGGGTTCTATGGCTACACCTTC | TRBJ1-2 | NA | TRBD1 | TRBV4-2
CASSLQGYGYTF | TGTGCCAGCAGTCTACAGGGCTATGGCTACACCTTC | TRBJ1-2 | NA | NA | TRBV6-5
CASRSPGQGNTIYF | TGTGCCAGCAGATCACCGGGACAGGGTAACACCATATATTTT | TRBJ1-3 | NA | TRBD1 | TRBV28
CASSITGTGDSYGYTF | TGTGCCAGCAGTATCACCGGGACAGGGGATAGCTATGGCTACACCTTC | TRBJ1-2 | NA | TRBD1 | TRBV6-6
CANGNLDTEAFF | TGTGCCAACGGTAATCTCGACACTGAAGCTTTCTTT | TRBJ1-1 | NA | NA | TRBV7-9
CASSQDSAFMGLGGPGELFF | TGTGCCAGCAGCCAAGATAGCGCGTTTATGGGACTAGGGGGGCCCGGGGAGCTGTTTTTT | TRBJ2-2 | NA | TRBD2 | TRBV4-2
CASSARGRGTGGSSDMNTEAFF | TGTGCCAGCAGCGCCCGAGGTAGGGGGACAGGGGGCTCTTCTGATATGAACACTGAAGCTTTCTTT | TRBJ1-1 | NA | TRBD1 | TRBV9
CASSATGGLEAFF | TGCGCCAGCAGCGCGACAGGGGGGCTTGAAGCTTTCTTT | TRBJ1-1 | NA | TRBD1 | TRBV5-1
CASTGRRNEQYF | TGTGCCAGCACGGGGAGAAGGAACGAGCAGTACTTC | TRBJ2-7 | NA | NA | TRBV6-6
CASSVTPGGENTEAFF | TGTGCCAGCAGCGTAACTCCAGGGGGCGAGAACACTGAAGCTTTCTTT | TRBJ1-1 | NA | TRBD1 | TRBV9
CASSLVGVKQETQYF | TGCGCCAGCAGCTTGGTTGGGGTAAAACAAGAGACCCAGTACTTC | TRBJ2-5 | NA | NA | TRBV5-1
CASIRGTSGGQFF | TGTGCCAGCATTAGGGGGACTAGCGGGGGCCAGTTCTTC | TRBJ2-1 | once | TRBD2 | TRBV11-2
CASSLYGTGNTIYF | TGTGCCAGCAGCTTGTACGGGACTGGAAACACCATATATTTT | TRBJ1-3 | NA | NA | TRBV5-4
CASSQDSSRVYGYTF | TGTGCCAGCAGCCAAGATTCAAGCAGGGTCTATGGCTACACCTTC | TRBJ1-2 | once | NA | TRBV14
CASERNTEAFF | TGTGCCAGCGAGAGAAACACTGAAGCTTTCTTT | TRBJ1-1 | NA | NA | TRBV28
CASSPRQWGGPPQHF | TGTGCCAGCAGTCCAAGACAGTGGGGAGGTCCGCCCCAGCATTTT | TRBJ1-5 | NA | NA | TRBV28
CASSPGTGELFF | TGTGCCAGCTCACCGGGCACCGGGGAGCTGTTTTTT | TRBJ2-2 | NA | NA | TRBV18
CASSPAMVGYEQYF | TGTGCCAGCAGTCCCGCGATGGTAGGGTACGAGCAGTACTTC | TRBJ2-7 | NA | NA | TRBV6-1
CASEQGWGTQYF | TGTGCCAGCGAACAGGGATGGGGGACCCAGTACTTC | TRBJ2-5 | NA | NA | TRBV2
CASSINGGPSEQYF | TGTGCCAGTAGTATCAACGGGGGGCCTTCCGAGCAGTACTTC | TRBJ2-7 | NA | NA | TRBV19
CASSLVPDVYGYTF | TGTGCCAGCAGCTTAGTCCCTGATGTCTATGGCTACACCTTC | TRBJ1-2 | NA | NA | TRBV11-2
CSASSPPEAFF | TGCAGTGCTAGTTCTCCCCCTGAAGCTTTCTTT | TRBJ1-1 | NA | NA | TRBV20-1
CASSILRTSGLFF | TGTGCCAGCAGCATCCTACGGACTAGCGGGTTGTTCTTC | TRBJ2-1 | few | TRBD2 | TRBV7-3
CASSLGGATKETQYF | TGTGCCAGCAGCCTCGGGGGGGCGACGAAAGAGACCCAGTACTTC | TRBJ2-5 | NA | TRBD2 | TRBV28
CASSSTSVGAQHF | TGTGCCAGTAGTTCGACAAGTGTCGGGGCCCAGCATTTT | TRBJ1-5 | once | NA | TRBV19
CASSYRTPYSNQPQHF | TGTGCCAGCAGTTACAGGACACCCTATAGCAATCAGCCCCAGCATTTT | TRBJ1-5 | NA | NA | TRBV6-5
CAISLRQGLAGGPDEQYF | TGTGCCATCAGTTTAAGACAGGGACTAGCGGGGGGTCCGGACGAGCAGTACTTC | TRBJ2-7 | NA | TRBD2 | TRBV10-3
CASKPGEATEAFF | TGTGCCAGCAAACCCGGAGAGGCCACTGAAGCTTTCTTT | TRBJ1-1 | NA | NA | TRBV5-4
CASSIERGLRSETQYF | TGTGCCAGTAGTATAGAGAGGGGTCTGCGGTCGGAGACCCAGTACTTC | TRBJ2-5 | NA | NA | TRBV19
CASGLDRDRGLRYRGYTF | TGTGCTAGTGGTTTGGACCGGGACAGGGGGCTTAGGTATCGTGGCTACACCTTC | TRBJ1-2 | NA | TRBD1 | TRBV12-5
CASSLEGQASSPLHF | TGTGCCAGCAGTCTTGAGGGACAGGCCTCTTCACCCCTCCACTTT | TRBJ1-6 | few | TRBD1 | TRBV6-5
CASSQSPGMGTEAFF | TGTGCCAGCAGCCAGAGTCCGGGCATGGGCACTGAAGCTTTCTTT | TRBJ1-1 | NA | NA | TRBV7-3
CASSLAVGPEGEAFF | TGTGCCAGCAGCTTAGCGGTAGGACCTGAGGGGGAGGCTTTCTTT | TRBJ1-1 | NA | NA | TRBV7-2